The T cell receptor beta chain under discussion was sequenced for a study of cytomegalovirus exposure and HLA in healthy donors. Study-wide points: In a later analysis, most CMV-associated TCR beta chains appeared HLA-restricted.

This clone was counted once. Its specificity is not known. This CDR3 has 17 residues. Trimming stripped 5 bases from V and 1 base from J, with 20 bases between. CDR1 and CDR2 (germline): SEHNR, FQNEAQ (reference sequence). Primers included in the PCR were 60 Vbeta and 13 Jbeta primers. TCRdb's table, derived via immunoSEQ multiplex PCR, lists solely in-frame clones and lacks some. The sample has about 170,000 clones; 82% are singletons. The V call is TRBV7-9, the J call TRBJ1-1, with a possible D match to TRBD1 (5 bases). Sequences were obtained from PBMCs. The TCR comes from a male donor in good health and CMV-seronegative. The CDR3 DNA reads TGTGCCAGCAGCCCCCCCCGGCAGGGCCAGAAGAACACTGAAGCTTTCTTT. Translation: CASSPPRQGQKNTEAFF. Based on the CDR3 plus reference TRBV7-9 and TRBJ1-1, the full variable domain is DTGVSQNPRHKITKRGQNVTFRCDPISEHNRLYWYRQTLGQGPEFLTYFQNEAQLEKSRLLSDRFSAERPKGSFSTLEIQRTEQGDSAMYLCASSPPRQGQKNTEAFFGQGTRLTVV.